This T cell receptor (beta chain) derives from a study of blood T cells in healthy people across ages. Study-wide background: In model experiments, template switching was able to capture about one barcoded beta molecule for every two T cells that were present.

Trimming left V 2 bases short and J 4 bases short, with 11 bases between. This CDR3 region has 13 residues. Germline V gene sequence: CDR1 DFQATT, CDR2 SNEGSKA (reference sequence). Study findings and constraints: The unknown donor CMV status may have confounded expanded clonotype changes.

Worth noting for this clonotype: The antigen remains undetermined.

Alongside a J-beta primer mix, a sample-barcoded 5' primer served in a second PCR lasting about 6 to 11 cycles. Each TCR beta cDNA got a 12-nucleotide random molecular identifier. Sequencing yielded, for each sample, at least 3 million paired-end reads carrying CDR3. TCRdb called the 5' RACE reads again in MiXCR, with one record for every CDR3 protein. The sample yields over 1,200,000 distinct CDR3 sequences, roughly 64% seen once. The sample was blood. The origin of this receptor is a man younger than 35 in good health. The chain couples TRBV20-1 to TRBJ2-5; tentatively, D is TRBD1 or TRBD2 (5 bases each). The CDR3 region has the DNA TGCAGTGCTAGACCACGGGGCGCAGAGACCCAGTACTTC. This sequence encodes CSARPRGAETQYF.